This section outlines one T cell receptor (beta chain) sequence together with its context. This sample was taken from a study of long-term antiretroviral therapy in people with HIV. Assay version v3.0 of immunoSEQ was used, and it was run at survey level. Assay: immunoSEQ multiplex PCR; the TCRdb copy retains only in-frame clones and omits some. In the table there are 20,000 to 25,000 clones, about 76% of which are singletons. Samples held 1-10 million cryopreserved PBMC, and DNA extraction followed. This CDR3 comprises 14 residues. Germline trimming cut 1 base from V and 3 bases from J; bases unmatched to any gene: 1. Germline assignment: CDR1 SGHTA and CDR2 FQGNSA.

The chain uses TRBV7-2 and TRBJ1-1, with 8 bases lining up with TRBD1. The sequencing used unsorted PBMCs, collected 0.1 years before starting antiretroviral therapy. This sequence originates from a man in his forties with HIV. CDR3 residues: CASSLDRGYTEAFF. The CDR3 region has the DNA TGTGCCAGCAGCTTAGACAGGGGGTACACTGAAGCTTTCTTT.